This T cell receptor beta chain was profiled in a study of cytomegalovirus exposure and HLA in healthy donors. Findings of the study overall: The productive fraction for most TCR beta V segments was about 90% or about 30% in an earlier analysis.

As to this clone: Its matching antigen is unknown.

The primer mix had 60 Vbeta and 13 Jbeta primers. Libraries were prepared by immunoSEQ multiplex PCR; TCRdb keeps only in-frame clonotypes and omits some of them. This sample has tens of thousands of clones, with 60% to 75% found just once. Trimming cost V 4 bases and J 7 bases, with 23 bases left between them. This CDR3 has 17 residues. CDR1 is SEHNR and CDR2 is FQNEAQ in the germline V gene (reference sequence). The chain recombines TRBV7-9 with TRBJ2-1; possibly TRBD2 for D (6 bases). Sequenced material: PBMCs. This TCR derives from a woman aged 40 to 50 in good health and CMV-seropositive. CDR3 bases: TGTGCCAGCAGCTCTACGGACACCTTCCTCGGGGGTAATGAGCAGTTCTTC. Amino acid sequence: CASSSTDTFLGGNEQFF. The full variable domain, in which reference TRBV7-9 and TRBJ2-1 provide the parts outside the CDR3, is DTGVSQNPRHKITKRGQNVTFRCDPISEHNRLYWYRQTLGQGPEFLTYFQNEAQLEKSRLLSDRFSAERPKGSFSTLEIQRTEQGDSAMYLCASSSTDTFLGGNEQFFGPGTRLTVL.